One and the same sample provided the 21 T cell receptor beta chains below, sequenced in a study of vaccination effects on CD4 cells after COVID-19. Sequencing was preceded by expansion of antigen-specific CD4+ T cells with viral peptide pools in the ViraFEST assay. At the end of around 11 days of culture, CD4+ T cells were isolated. The antigens for these receptors are not known. Produced via immunoSEQ multiplex PCR; TCRdb's table is partial and in-frame only. The sample carries over 20,000 clones, approximately 70% recorded once. Source: CD4+ T cells from PBMCs cultured with HCoV-229E spike peptides, taken before COVID-19 vaccination. The source of these receptors is a human donor who received a COVID-19 vaccine.

The chain joins TRBV10-3 to TRBJ2-3, with 9 bases fitting TRBD2. Germline V gene data show CDR1 as ENHRY and CDR2 as SYGVKD. The CDR3 covers 13 residues. The J segment lost 3 bases and the V segment lost 10 bases, leaving 5 bases of the junction unmatched. CDR3 residues: CATSLAGTDTQYF. Here the CDR3 DNA reads TGTGCCACCTCCCTAGCGGGGACAGATACGCAGTATTTT.

The rearrangement links TRBV5-1 to TRBJ2-1; 7 nucleotides match TRBD2. The length of the CDR3 is 17 residues. Germline assignment: CDR1 SGHRS and CDR2 YFSETQ. With V trimmed by 0 bases and J by 3 bases, 9 bases remained unmatched. The CDR3 nucleotides are TGCGCCAGCAGCTTGGCACGGCGGGGGTTACTCTACAATGAGCAGTTCTTC. It codes for CASSLARRGLLYNEQFF.

V gene TRBV18 combines with J gene TRBJ2-2; D ambiguous. The CDR3 is 14 residues long. V was trimmed by 6 bases and J by 1 base, leaving 9 bases between them. Germline V CDR1 and CDR2: KGHSH, LQKENI. This CDR3 reads CASSPDLNTGELFF. CDR3 sequence (DNA): TGTGCCAGCTCCCCCGATTTGAACACCGGGGAGCTGTTTTTT. The full variable domain, in which reference TRBV18 and TRBJ2-2 provide the parts outside the CDR3, is NAGVMQNPRHLVRRRGQEARLRCSPMKGHSHVYWYRQLPEEGLKFMVYLQKENIIDESGMPKERFSAEFPKEGPSILRIQQVVRGDSAAYFCASSPDLNTGELFFGEGSRLTVL.

V usage is TRBV5-1 and J usage is TRBJ2-7; D possibly corresponds to TRBD2 (6 bases). The CDR3 is made up of 15 amino acids. V was cut by 3 bases and J by 5 bases, with 18 bases left in between. The germline gives CDR1 SGHRS, CDR2 YFSETQ. The CDR3 sequence: CASSSQDYQFNEQYF. The CDR3 region has the DNA TGCGCCAGCAGCTCACAGGACTACCAGTTTAACGAGCAGTACTTC.

The V call is TRBV10-3, the J call TRBJ1-1; tentatively, D is TRBD1 (6 bases). CDR1 and CDR2 (germline): ENHRY, SYGVKD. The CDR3 totals 14 residues. V was shortened by 2 bases and J by 4 bases, with 11 bases between the two germline ends. CDR3 in amino acids: CAISEGQRVTEAFF. Here the CDR3 DNA reads TGTGCCATCAGTGAGGGACAGCGGGTCACTGAAGCTTTCTTT.

This CDR3 is CATWGQDYKNIQYF. In DNA form, the CDR3 reads TGTGCCACCTGGGGACAGGACTACAAAAACATTCAGTACTTC. The chain has TRBV6-5 and TRBJ2-4, with 8 bases identical to TRBD1. The CDR3 has 14 amino acids. Trimming at V came to 10 bases and at J to 3 bases, leaving 8 bases not matched to a gene. Germline CDR1 is MNHEY and CDR2 is SVGAGI.

The V gene is TRBV10-1, the J gene TRBJ2-1; possibly TRBD2 for D (6 bases). CDR1 is WNHNN, CDR2 SYGVQD, per germline (reference sequence). The CDR3 is 16 residues long. Deletions cut 6 bases from V and 0 bases from J, with 15 bases between. The CDR3 is CASSDFGGSSYNEQFF. The DNA of the CDR3 is TGCGCCAGCAGCGACTTCGGGGGTAGCTCCTACAATGAGCAGTTCTTC.

V and J are TRBV18 and TRBJ1-1; the match to TRBD1 covers 8 bases. The CDR3 consists of 14 residues. The V gene end was trimmed by 3 bases and the J gene end by 2 bases; junction bases not matched to a gene: 2. Germline V gives CDR1 KGHSH, CDR2 LQKENI. DNA for the CDR3: TGTGCCAGCTCACCCGGGACAGGTAACACTGAAGCTTTCTTT. Translated: CASSPGTGNTEAFF.

This CDR3 reads CASSKEAGHPTKETQYF. The DNA for the CDR3 is TGTGCCAGCAGCAAAGAGGCGGGACACCCAACCAAAGAGACCCAGTACTTC. This sequence joins TRBV21-1 and TRBJ2-5. TRBV21-1 is a documented pseudogene. This CDR3 is built from 17 residues.

The J gene is TRBJ2-3, the V gene TRBV6-4; TRBD2 agrees at 10 bases. Germline V gene sequence: CDR1 MRHNA, CDR2 SNTAGT. Losses at the gene ends were 3 bases for V and 2 bases for J; bases not matched to a gene: 2. CDR3 length: 15 residues. DNA for the CDR3: TGTGCCAGCAGTGAAAGCGGGGGGGCCACAGATACGCAGTATTTT. Translated, it gives CASSESGGATDTQYF.

The chain couples TRBV19 to TRBJ2-3, with D perhaps matching TRBD2 (7 bases). Germline assignment: CDR1 LNHDA and CDR2 SQIVND (reference sequence). The CDR3 totals 14 residues. V lost 10 bases and J lost 1, with 15 bases in between. The CDR3 DNA reads TGTGCCACCCGGGGGGCAGAGGGCACAGATACGCAGTATTTT. This gives the protein CATRGAEGTDTQYF.

This rearrangement joins TRBV19 to TRBJ1-2; TRBD1 agrees at 8 bases. CDR1 is LNHDA and CDR2 is SQIVND in the germline V gene (reference sequence). The CDR3 has 17 residues. The V and J ends lost 0 bases and 1 base, in that order; junction bases with no gene match: 7. CDR3 in amino acids: CASSIEDRGVNNYGYTF. The CDR3 bases are TGTGCCAGTAGTATAGAAGACAGGGGTGTTAATAACTATGGCTACACCTTC. Using reference TRBV19 and TRBJ1-2 for the parts outside the CDR3, the full variable domain is DGGITQSPKYLFRKEGQNVTLSCEQNLNHDAMYWYRQDPGQGLRLIYYSQIVNDFQKGDIAEGYSVSREKKESFPLTVTSAQKNPTAFYLCASSIEDRGVNNYGYTFGSGTRLTVV.

Regarding this clone: A read error may account for a junction end that differs from germline. The chain employs TRBV7-9 and TRBJ2-5; no reliable D call. CDR3 length equals 11 residues. The germline V gene has CDR1 SEHNR and CDR2 FQNEAQ (reference sequence). CDR3: CASRLEETQYF. Here the CDR3 DNA reads TGTGCCAGCAGGTTAGAGGAGACCCAGTACTTC.

This clone has a handful of counts. The rearrangement joins TRBV7-2 to TRBJ2-7; 7 nucleotides agree with TRBD2. Losses at the gene ends were 8 bases for V and 2 bases for J; bases not matched to a gene: 6. Germline V gives CDR1 SGHTA, CDR2 FQGNSA. The CDR3 runs 13 residues. CDR3 loop: CASGPRGTYEQYF. The CDR3 bases are TGTGCCAGCGGACCGCGGGGGACCTACGAGCAGTACTTC.

V usage is TRBV3-1 (or the pseudogene TRBV3-2) and J usage is TRBJ2-7; perhaps TRBD1 as D (5 bases). Deletions cut 5 bases from V and 0 bases from J, with 14 bases between. The germline V gene encodes CDR1 LGHDT and CDR2 YNNKEL (reference sequence). The CDR3 runs 15 residues. The chain's CDR3 is CASSSPSTASYEQYF. CDR3 in DNA: TGTGCCAGCAGCTCACCCTCGACAGCCTCCTACGAGCAGTACTTC.

The chain recombines TRBV7-2 with TRBJ1-6; TRBD1 agrees at 9 bases. CDR1 is SGHTA, CDR2 FQGNSA, per germline. The CDR3 is 17 residues long. J lost 1 base, V lost 1 base, and 2 bases had no gene match. Here the CDR3 DNA reads TGTGCCAGCAGCTTAGAGGGGACAGGGTCCTATAATTCACCCCTCCACTTT. As protein: CASSLEGTGSYNSPLHF.

This clone came up a few times. This chain uses TRBV10-1 with TRBJ2-1, with 7 nucleotides matching TRBD2. CDR1 and CDR2 from the germline V gene are WNHNN and SYGVQD (reference sequence). J lost 9 bases, V lost 4 bases, and 3 bases had no gene match. The CDR3 totals 12 residues. The CDR3 here is CASSAAGIEQFF. The CDR3 nucleotides read TGCGCCAGCAGTGCAGCGGGAATTGAGCAGTTCTTC.

This chain uses TRBV7-9 with TRBJ2-2; TRBD1 agrees at 10 bases. The germline V gene has CDR1 SEHNR and CDR2 FQNEAQ (reference sequence). This CDR3 spans 15 amino acids. After removal of 4 bases from V and 7 bases from J, the junction contained 6 bases not matched to a gene. The CDR3 nucleotides are TGTGCCAGCAGCTCCCGGGACAGGGGATTCGGGGAGCTGTTTTTT. Translating it yields CASSSRDRGFGELFF.

The chain joins TRBV3-1 (or the pseudogene TRBV3-2) to TRBJ2-7, with 10 bases fitting TRBD2. Per germline, CDR1 LGHDT and CDR2 YNNKEL (reference sequence). V lost 4 bases to trimming and J lost 3 bases; unmatched junction nucleotides: 15. There are 18 residues in the CDR3. The CDR3 sequence: CASSLSVGSGGVRYEQYF. CDR3 in DNA: TGTGCCAGCAGCCTGTCCGTAGGGAGCGGGGGGGTCCGCTACGAGCAGTACTTC.

CDR3 residues: CASSSQGSYGYTF. The CDR3 DNA follows: TGTGCCAGCAGTTCTCAGGGAAGCTATGGCTACACCTTC. V and J are TRBV12-3 or TRBV12-4 and TRBJ1-2, with TRBD1 as a possible D gene (5 bases). V was trimmed by 4 bases and J by 4 bases, leaving 10 bases between them. CDR3 length: 13 amino acids.

The rearrangement uses TRBV19 and TRBJ2-1; D is possibly TRBD2 (6 bases). V lost 5 bases and J 0 bases, leaving 14 bases between the germline ends. Germline values: CDR1 LNHDA, CDR2 SQIVND (reference sequence). The CDR3 has 16 amino acids. DNA of the CDR3: TGTGCCAGTAGTGTCGGAGGGAGGAACTCCTACAATGAGCAGTTCTTC. This encodes CASSVGGRNSYNEQFF.